Following are 27 T cell receptor beta chains from one sample sequenced in a study of glioma-infiltrating T cells. Amplification of TCR alpha and beta CDR3 regions from RNA used iRepertoire nested multiplex PCR. TCRdb used MiXCR to reprocess the multiplex PCR reads, holding one entry per CDR3 protein. Among about 140,000 distinct CDR3 sequences listed, approximately 40% were seen once. Material for sequencing was glioma tissue, nonneoplastic brain tissue, or PBMCs (not recorded which). Receptors were obtained from a human donor with low-grade glioma or glioblastoma, undergoing nonglioma brain surgery, or in good health (not recorded which).

This clonotype occurred a few times. V is TRBV4-1 and J is TRBJ2-3; D possibly uses TRBD1 or TRBD2 (6 bases each). Germline CDR1 reads MGHRA; CDR2 reads YSYEKL. V was trimmed by 3 bases and J by 5 bases, leaving 12 bases between them. The CDR3 runs to 14 residues. DNA for the CDR3: TGCGCCAGCAGCCAGATAGGGGGGATAGATACGCAGTATTTT. Its translation: CASSQIGGIDTQYF.

V and J are TRBV2 and TRBJ1-1; 7 nucleotides line up with TRBD1. This CDR3 spans 14 amino acids. The V segment lost 7 bases and the J segment 1 base; nucleotides outside the gene matches: 6. Germline CDR1 is SNHLY and CDR2 is FYNNEI. CDR3 region: CASNMGQTNTEAFF. For the CDR3, the DNA is TGTGCCAGCAATATGGGACAGACGAACACTGAAGCTTTCTTT.

The rearrangement links TRBV2 to TRBJ2-1; D gene unclear. The germline CDR1 and CDR2 sequences are SNHLY and FYNNEI. The CDR3 runs 12 residues. Between the trimmed V and J ends, which lost 6 bases and 0 bases, there was a span of 3 bases. For the CDR3, the DNA is TGTGCCAGCAGGGCCTCCTACAATGAGCAGTTCTTC. It yields the protein CASRASYNEQFF.

This clonotype was counted a few times. The chain has TRBV20-1 and TRBJ1-1; a weak D match, TRBD1 (5 bases). Germline CDR1 and CDR2: DFQATT and SNEGSKA (reference sequence). The CDR3 is 11 amino acids. Trimming cost V 5 bases and J 1 base, with 5 bases left between them. The CDR3 DNA follows: TGCAGTGCTGGACAGAACACTGAAGCTTTCTTT. This codes for CSAGQNTEAFF.

This chain joins TRBV6-2 or TRBV6-3 and TRBJ2-5; 10 bases agree with TRBD2. This CDR3 region has 16 residues. After removal of 1 base from V and 2 bases from J, the junction contained 4 bases not matched to a gene. Germline loops: CDR1 MNHEY, CDR2 SVGEGT. CDR3 bases: TGTGCCAGCAGTTACTATAGGACTAGCGGACAAGAGACCCAGTACTTC. It codes for CASSYYRTSGQETQYF.

The chain employs TRBV6-2 or TRBV6-3 and TRBJ2-7; D is unclear. Trimming stripped 5 bases from V and 5 bases from J, with 13 bases between. The CDR3 runs 13 residues. CDR1 is MNHEY and CDR2 is SVGEGT in the germline V gene. In DNA, the CDR3 is TGTGCCAGCAGTCAACAGCCCGGTAACGAGCAGTACTTC. Amino acid sequence: CASSQQPGNEQYF.

The gene calls are TRBV10-1 and TRBJ2-5, with D possibly matching TRBD2 (6 bases). This CDR3 has 16 residues. The germline gives CDR1 WNHNN, CDR2 SYGVQD (reference sequence). V lost 3 bases, J lost 4 bases, and 18 bases lay in between. Here the CDR3 reads CASSDGLFYNTETQYF. CDR3 sequence (DNA): TGCGCCAGCAGTGATGGACTATTTTACAACACAGAGACCCAGTACTTC.

Regarding this clonotype: This may be a read error: a much more frequent sequence differs by one nucleotide. This chain joins TRBV28 and TRBJ2-5; D gene ambiguous. Germline V CDR1 and CDR2: MDHEN, SYDVKM. This CDR3 has 15 residues. V shed 5 bases and J shed 3 bases, with 16 bases lying between them. The CDR3 loop is CASSPSALWEETQYF. CDR3 nucleotides: TGTGCCAGCAGTCCTTCAGCGCTTTGGGAAGAGACCCAGTACTTC.

This clonotype was detected a few times. The chain couples TRBV25-1 to TRBJ1-2; D gene unclear. The V end was cut by 2 bases, the J end by 8 bases, with 12 bases between. Germline V CDR1 and CDR2: MGHDK, SYGVNS. The CDR3 has 13 residues. DNA for the CDR3: TGTGCCAGCAGTGAAGAGGCCTCGCGGGGCTACACCTTC. This translates into CASSEEASRGYTF.

This chain joins TRBV19 and TRBJ2-1, with D possibly TRBD2 on 5 matching bases. V lost 3 bases to trimming and J lost 12 bases, with 21 bases between them. The CDR3 is 15 amino acids. The germline V gene encodes CDR1 LNHDA and CDR2 SQIVND (reference sequence). The CDR3 DNA is TGTGCCAGTAGTATCAGGCCAACAGTCACCGGGGTGCAGTTCTTC. Translation: CASSIRPTVTGVQFF.

The V call is TRBV10-3, the J call TRBJ1-1; 8 nucleotides agree with TRBD1. The germline V gene has CDR1 ENHRY and CDR2 SYGVKD. This CDR3 is 15 amino acids long. The ends lost 3 bases at V and 1 base at J; junction bases unmatched: 4. CDR3 sequence reads: CAISDFQGANTEAFF. The DNA for the CDR3 is TGTGCCATCAGTGATTTCCAGGGGGCGAACACTGAAGCTTTCTTT.

This clonotype occurred a few times. V gene TRBV25-1 combines with J gene TRBJ2-5; 7 bases are shared with TRBD1. The CDR3 has 14 residues. Per germline, CDR1 MGHDK and CDR2 SYGVNS. With V trimmed by 5 bases and J by 2 bases, 5 bases remained unmatched. The CDR3 DNA follows: TGTGCCAGCAGTTGGGACAGCGCGCAAGAGACCCAGTACTTC. It yields the protein CASSWDSAQETQYF.

The CDR3 protein is CASSYYREDPETQYF. CDR3 nucleotides: TGTGCCAGCAGTTACTACCGGGAGGACCCGGAGACCCAGTACTTC. The chain recombines TRBV6-8 with TRBJ2-5; TRBD2 agrees at 7 bases. CDR3 length: 15 amino acids. Germline CDR1 is MNHGY and CDR2 is SAAAGT. V gave up 1 base and J gave up 5 bases; unmatched junction bases: 7.

This rearrangement joins TRBV6-2 or TRBV6-3 to TRBJ1-1; D gene ambiguous. The CDR3 sequence is 12 residues long. Between the trimmed V and J ends, which lost 2 bases and 7 bases, there was a span of 8 bases. Germline V gene data show CDR1 as MNHEY and CDR2 as SVGEGT. CDR3 DNA sequence: TGTGCCAGCAGTTACGGTTCGGGTGAAGCTTTCTTT. This sequence encodes CASSYGSGEAFF.

In its sample, this clonotype was seen a few times. This rearrangement joins TRBV7-6 to TRBJ1-4; TRBD1 matches 10 bases. This CDR3 is built from 16 residues. Germline CDR1 SGHVS, CDR2 FNYEAQ. V shed 1 base, J shed 10 bases, and the junction held 9 bases outside the gene matches. The CDR3 DNA sequence: TGTGCCAGCAGCTTAGAGGAGACAGGGGGCCGAGGAAAACTGTTTTTT. Encoded protein: CASSLEETGGRGKLFF. Filled out from reference TRBV7-6 and TRBJ1-4, the complete variable domain reads GAGVSQSPRYKVTKRGQDVALRCDPISGHVSLYWYRQALGQGPEFLTYFNYEAQQDKSGLPNDRFSAERPEGSISTLTIQRTEQRDSAMYRCASSLEETGGRGKLFFGSGTQLSVL.

This clonotype was seen a handful of times. One end of the junction does not line up with germline, which may come from a read error. The J gene is TRBJ1-1, the V gene TRBV7-9; tentative D call: TRBD1 (5 bases). Germline CDR1 and CDR2: SEHNR and FQNEAQ (reference sequence). This CDR3 has 15 amino acids. The CDR3 sequence: CASSQDRGILPEAFF. CDR3 in DNA: TGCGCCAGCAGCCAAGATCGGGGGATCTTACCTGAAGCTTTCTTT.

This clonotype was detected only once. The rearrangement links TRBV28 to TRBJ2-5; tentatively, D is TRBD1 or TRBD2 (5 bases each). V lost 6 bases, J lost 4 bases, and 12 bases lay in between. Looked up from germline, CDR1 is MDHEN and CDR2 is SYDVKM. The CDR3 sequence is 13 residues long. Here the CDR3 DNA reads TGTGCCAGCAGCTTGCAGGGAGTAGAGACCCAGTACTTC. Translation gives CASSLQGVETQYF.

In DNA, the CDR3 is TGTGCCAGCTCACTCAGGGAACTGAACACTGAAGCTTTCTTT. Encoded protein: CASSLRELNTEAFF. This chain links TRBV18 with TRBJ1-1; TRBD1 might be the D (5 bases). Looked up from germline, CDR1 is KGHSH and CDR2 is LQKENI. There are 14 residues in the CDR3. Trimming stripped 4 bases from V and 0 bases from J, with 9 bases between.

This clonotype was seen a few times. The chain couples TRBV7-2 to TRBJ2-3; TRBD2 agrees at 9 bases. The CDR3 has 16 residues. Trimming took 5 bases from V and 6 from J; bases not matched to a gene: 12. Germline CDR1 SGHTA, CDR2 FQGNSA. The CDR3 loop is CASSRTTSGVTDTQYF. As DNA, the CDR3 is TGTGCCAGCAGCCGTACGACTAGCGGAGTCACGGATACGCAGTATTTT.

This clonotype was observed many times. The chain uses TRBV6-1 and TRBJ2-3; 10 positions agree with TRBD2. This CDR3 is built from 14 residues. Germline values: CDR1 MNHNS, CDR2 SASEGT. V was pared by 7 bases and J by 8 bases, with 9 bases of the junction left unmatched. As DNA, the CDR3 is TGTGCCAGCACCCCCGGACTAGCGGACCGTACGCAGTATTTT. It encodes CASTPGLADRTQYF.

The table lists this clonotype with a few counts. The rearrangement links TRBV4-1 to TRBJ2-5; 15 bases map to TRBD2. Per germline, CDR1 MGHRA and CDR2 YSYEKL. J gave up 0 bases and V 1 base, and 6 bases lay outside the gene matches. This CDR3 has 19 amino acids. The CDR3, as DNA: TGCGCCAGCAGCCAAGTCTCCGGGACTAGCGGGGGGTACCAAGAGACCCAGTACTTC. This gives the protein CASSQVSGTSGGYQETQYF.

Note on this clonotype: One junction end does not reproduce the germline sequence, and a read error may be involved. The rearrangement uses TRBV18 and TRBJ1-1; D remains unclear. The CDR3 is 16 residues long. Germline-derived CDR1 and CDR2 are KGHSH and LQKENI. Written as DNA, the CDR3 is TGTGCCAGCTCGCCACTGGGGATTTTTATGAACACTGAAGCTTTCTTT. It yields the protein CASSPLGIFMNTEAFF.

This sequence joins TRBV28 and TRBJ1-2; weak D call: TRBD1 (5 bases). Germline CDR1 and CDR2: MDHEN and SYDVKM. This CDR3 has 13 amino acids. Trimming cost V 7 bases and J 1 base, with 10 bases left between them. The CDR3 DNA sequence: TGTGCCAGCACCCGGGACGGTAACTATGGCTACACCTTC. This translates into CASTRDGNYGYTF.

In its sample, this clonotype was seen a few times. The chain employs TRBV20-1 and TRBJ2-5; the D is unclear. The germline CDR1 and CDR2 sequences are DFQATT and SNEGSKA (reference sequence). The CDR3 length is 14 residues. The V gene lost 6 bases and the J gene lost 2 bases, with 16 bases spanning the gap. CDR3 residues: CSAEDPRNQETQYF. The CDR3 DNA reads as TGCAGTGCCGAGGATCCGCGGAATCAAGAGACCCAGTACTTC.

The chain employs TRBV7-2 and TRBJ2-7, with 7 bases fitting TRBD1. Germline V gene lookup returns CDR1 SGHTA and CDR2 FQGNSA. The CDR3 totals 15 residues. The J segment lost 2 bases and the V segment lost 6 bases, leaving 10 bases of the junction unmatched. CDR3 bases: TGTGCCAGCAGGAGGGGACAGTTAAGGGCCTACGAGCAGTACTTC. It specifies CASRRGQLRAYEQYF.

This clonotype was seen just once. The chain employs TRBV29-1 and TRBJ2-1, with D perhaps TRBD1 (5 bases). V was cut by 2 bases and J by 3 bases, with 8 bases left in between. Looked up from germline, CDR1 is SQVTM and CDR2 is ANQGSEA. The CDR3 sequence is 13 residues long. The CDR3 coding sequence is TGCAGCGTTGAACAGGGTCTCTACAATGAGCAGTTCTTC. Amino acids: CSVEQGLYNEQFF.

This clonotype was counted between two and nine times. This chain joins TRBV28 and TRBJ2-7; D might be TRBD1 or TRBD2, each matching 5 bases. CDR1 is MDHEN and CDR2 is SYDVKM in the germline V gene. Deletions cut 2 bases from V and 7 bases from J, with 9 bases between. This CDR3 spans 12 amino acids. CDR3 region: CASSLGTSEQYF. In nucleotides, the CDR3 is TGTGCCAGCAGTTTAGGGACCAGTGAGCAGTACTTC.